The entry that follows covers one T cell receptor beta chain sequence. What antigen it recognizes has not been identified. No much larger clonotype is one base removed from it; base qualities were not supplied. Within the sample, other DNA sequences also encode this same CDR3. The data derive from a study of blood T cell repertoires in COVID-19 (TCRdb year 2020). The study in broad terms: Samples covering the acute and convalescent phases of COVID-19 were provided by collaborators in the United States, Italy and Spain. The material from the prospective study consisted of cDNA or gDNA derived from T cells, B-cell-depleted T cells, or PBMCs. Deeply sampled blood TCRbeta repertoires from subjects exposed to, actively infected with, or recovered from COVID-19 were included in the dataset. A freely available public database, intended as a resource for researchers studying the immune response to SARS-CoV-2, is where the repertoires were released. Samples were obtained from the ongoing ImmuneRACE study (first 160 participants) and from over 1,000 subjects provided by 6 global collaborators. Sample metadata almost always included a de-identified subject ID, COVID-19 status, age in years and sex. Where HLA class I and class II types were available, the types were taken from metadata supplied by the sample provider, not from assay-based typing. Broader findings and caveats from the paper: How much clinical and demographic metadata was included differed by source and by participant, and the metadata was provided uncurated.

Cut back by 0 bases and 2 bases, the V and J ends lie 7 bases apart. As encoded in the germline V gene, CDR1 is MGHRA while CDR2 is YSYEKL. The CDR3 holds 14 amino acids from the cysteine to the phenylalanine. Just CDR3 DNA is preserved here, 42 bases in frame from base 1. TCRbeta CDR3 regions were amplified from genomic DNA using the immunoSEQ Assay, a bias-controlled multiplex PCR. Processing in the source paper ran as follows. The number of nucleated cells in each sample was estimated from the amplification of reference gene primers within the assay. To quantify the absolute abundance of each unique TCRbeta CDR3 rearrangement, sequence reads were collapsed and filtered. For each sample, productive Simpson clonality was calculated as the square root of Simpson's diversity index across productive rearrangements. TCRdb obtained this table from immuneACCESS and retained in-frame rearrangements with V and J assigned. These tables miss some clones; where compared with another copy, unresolved V genes account for less than half of the shortfall, and the remainder is unexplained. Clone size and V and J calls were adopted from that table, with D and trimming inferred from the DNA. The sample table contains around 60,000 clones; only one count was recorded for approximately 86% of them. Clones ranked in the top ten supply roughly 4% of the sample.

The collaborating institutions used their own protocols to collect whole blood in K2EDTA tubes. For TCRbeta analysis, collaborator samples were shipped as frozen whole blood, as isolated PBMCs, or as DNA extracted from either sample type. Recombination connected TRBV4-1 to TRBJ1-2; the D segment could be TRBD1, given 6 matching bases. The sample was peripheral blood. This clonotype originated in a man aged 50-60 years with active COVID-19. CDR3 region: CASSQDQGNYGYTF. The bases are TGCGCCAGCAGCCAAGATCAGGGGAACTATGGCTACACCTTC.